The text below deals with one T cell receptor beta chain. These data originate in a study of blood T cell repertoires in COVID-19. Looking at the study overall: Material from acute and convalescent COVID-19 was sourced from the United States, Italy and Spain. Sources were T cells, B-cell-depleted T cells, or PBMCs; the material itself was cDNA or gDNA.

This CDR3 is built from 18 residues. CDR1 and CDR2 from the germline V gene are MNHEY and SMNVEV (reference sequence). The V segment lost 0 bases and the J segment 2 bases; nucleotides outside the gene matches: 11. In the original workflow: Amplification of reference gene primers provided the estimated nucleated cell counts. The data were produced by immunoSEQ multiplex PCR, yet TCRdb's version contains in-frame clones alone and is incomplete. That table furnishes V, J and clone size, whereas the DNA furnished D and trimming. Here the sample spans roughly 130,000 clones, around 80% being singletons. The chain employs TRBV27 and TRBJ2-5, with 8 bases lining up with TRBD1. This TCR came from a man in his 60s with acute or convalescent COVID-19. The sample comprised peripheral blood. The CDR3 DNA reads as TGTGCCAGCAGTTTATCGCTTGGACAGGGAAGGGCGCAAGAGACCCAGTACTTC. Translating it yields CASSLSLGQGRAQETQYF.